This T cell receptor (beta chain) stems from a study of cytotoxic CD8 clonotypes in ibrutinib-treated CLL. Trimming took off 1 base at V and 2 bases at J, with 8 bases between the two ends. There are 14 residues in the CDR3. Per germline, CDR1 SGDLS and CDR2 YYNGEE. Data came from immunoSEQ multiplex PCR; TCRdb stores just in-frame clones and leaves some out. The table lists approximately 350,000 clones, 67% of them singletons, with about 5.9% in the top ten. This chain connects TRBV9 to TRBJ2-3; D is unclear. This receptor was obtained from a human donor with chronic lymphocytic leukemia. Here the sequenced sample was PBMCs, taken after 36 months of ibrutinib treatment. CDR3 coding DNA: TGTGCCAGCAGCGTACGCGGTTTCACAGATACGCAGTATTTT. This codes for CASSVRGFTDTQYF. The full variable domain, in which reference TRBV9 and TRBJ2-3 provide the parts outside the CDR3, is DSGVTQTPKHLITATGQRVTLRCSPRSGDLSVYWYQQSLDQGLQFLIQYYNGEERAKGNILERFSAQQFPDLHSELNLSSLELGDSALYFCASSVRGFTDTQYFGPGTRLTVL.